Reported below is one T cell receptor beta chain. Its cognate antigen is unknown. The CDR3 extends over 17 amino acids. V was clipped by 5 bases and J by 1 base, with 20 bases between them. Germline CDR1 and CDR2: SEHNR and FQNEAQ (reference sequence). This specimen comes from a study of OX40 agonist ivuxolimab in advanced cancers. Findings and caveats of the study: With doses of 0.1 to 3.0 mg/kg, CD4+ and CD8+ blood T cells had undergone clonal expansion by week 6.

Autoimmune disease history or systemic immunosuppression led to patient exclusion. TCRdb keeps only in-frame clones here, not all; method: immunoSEQ multiplex PCR. The profile covers about 72,000 clones, with 85% to 90% appearing a single time and 0.94% taken by the ten largest. This sample comprised CD4+ or CD8+ T cells sorted from blood, obtained in a trial of the OX40 agonist ivuxolimab. The chain has TRBV7-9 and TRBJ2-5; D may correspond to TRBD1 or TRBD2 (5 bases each). The receptor's source is an adult with an advanced solid tumor such as melanoma, head and neck, liver or kidney cancer. This chain's CDR3 is CASSTGGSALLQETQYF. Here the CDR3 DNA reads TGTGCCAGCAGCACTGGGGGTAGCGCCCTACTCCAAGAGACCCAGTACTTC.